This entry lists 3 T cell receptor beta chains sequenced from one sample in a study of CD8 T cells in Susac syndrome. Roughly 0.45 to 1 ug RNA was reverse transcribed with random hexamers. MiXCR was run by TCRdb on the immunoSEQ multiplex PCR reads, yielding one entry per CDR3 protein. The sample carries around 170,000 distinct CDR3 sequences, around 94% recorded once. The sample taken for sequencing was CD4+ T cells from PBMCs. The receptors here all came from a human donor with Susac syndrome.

The CDR3 coding sequence is TGCAGTGCTAGAGGCTGGGGTAGCAATCAGCCCCAGCATTTT. Translating gives CSARGWGSNQPQHF. The chain uses TRBV20-1 and TRBJ1-5; D is unclear. The CDR3 extends over 14 amino acids. Germline assignment: CDR1 DFQATT and CDR2 SNEGSKA (reference sequence). Trimming cost V 1 base and J 0 bases, with 7 bases left between them.

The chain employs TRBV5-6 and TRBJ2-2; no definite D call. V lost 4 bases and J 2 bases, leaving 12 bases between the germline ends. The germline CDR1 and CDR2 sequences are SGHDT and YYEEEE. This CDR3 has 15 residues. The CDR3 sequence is CASSPKGRNTGELFF. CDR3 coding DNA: TGTGCCAGCAGCCCGAAAGGCCGCAACACCGGGGAGCTGTTTTTT.

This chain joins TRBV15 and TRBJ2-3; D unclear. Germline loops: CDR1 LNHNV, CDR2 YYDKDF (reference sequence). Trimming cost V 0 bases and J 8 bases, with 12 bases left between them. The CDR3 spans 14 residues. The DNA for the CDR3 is TGTGCCACCAGCAGAGATGTGACGGGTTCTACGCAGTATTTT. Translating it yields CATSRDVTGSTQYF.